This TCR beta chain was profiled in a study of blood T cell repertoires in COVID-19. Study-wide background: Sites in the United States, Italy and Spain provided acute and convalescent COVID-19 samples.

Profiling relied on immunoSEQ multiplex PCR, and the TCRdb table lists in-frame clones only, not all of them. The sample carries about 50,000 clones, around 93% recorded once. V shed 0 bases and J shed 5 bases, with 11 bases lying between them. Germline assignment: CDR1 SGHRS and CDR2 YFSETQ. The CDR3 runs 14 residues. The specimen sequenced was peripheral blood. This chain links TRBV5-1 with TRBJ1-2; no definite D call. The receptor was derived from a man in his fifties or sixties with active COVID-19. CDR3 DNA sequence: TGCGCCAGCAGCTTGGGCAGTGAAACGTATGGCTACACCTTC. It translates to CASSLGSETYGYTF.